The 31 T cell receptor beta chains below all came from one sample that was sequenced in a study of cytomegalovirus exposure and HLA in healthy donors. This table comes from immunoSEQ multiplex PCR, and its TCRdb copy is limited to in-frame clones, with some not included. Here the sample spans about 130,000 clones, approximately 92% being singletons. Sequencing input: PBMCs. The receptors derive from a woman aged 18-29 years in good health and CMV-seropositive.

The V and J genes are TRBV28 and TRBJ1-2; tentative D call: TRBD1 (6 bases). V lost 5 bases, J lost 11 bases, and 18 bases lay in between. This CDR3 has 13 amino acids. In germline, CDR1 is MDHEN, CDR2 SYDVKM. CDR3 loop: CASSPVGVGGYTF. The CDR3 nucleotides read TGTGCCAGCAGTCCCGTCGGGGTAGGGGGTTACACCTTC.

The chain recombines TRBV6-5 with TRBJ2-1, with a weak D call TRBD1 (6 bases). Germline V gene lookup returns CDR1 MNHEY and CDR2 SVGAGI. CDR3 length: 13 amino acids. V was trimmed by 2 bases and J by 7 bases, leaving 9 bases between them. Written as DNA, the CDR3 is TGTGCCAGCAGTTACACCACAGGGAATGAGCAGTTCTTC. This translates into CASSYTTGNEQFF.

CDR3 loop: CASRGLAGAYNEQFF. The CDR3 DNA reads TGCGCCAGCAGAGGACTAGCGGGGGCGTACAATGAGCAGTTCTTC. The genes are TRBV10-2 and TRBJ2-1, with 13 bases that match TRBD2. Germline V gives CDR1 WSHSY, CDR2 SAAADI. J was trimmed by 4 bases and V by 6 bases; bases with no gene match: 3. This CDR3 has 15 amino acids.

This clone has a count of ten or more. The rearrangement joins TRBV6-4 to TRBJ2-1; 10 positions agree with TRBD2. From germline, CDR1 is MRHNA and CDR2 SNTAGT. V dropped 6 bases and J dropped 7; count of bases not matched to a gene: 9. The CDR3 is 15 amino acids. Here the CDR3 DNA reads TGTGCCAGCAGCACTCTAGCGGGGGAGCCGAATGAGCAGTTCTTC. Translation gives CASSTLAGEPNEQFF.

The table lists this clone with a count of one. V usage is TRBV6-5 and J usage is TRBJ2-7; D remains unclear. V lost 8 bases and J 6 bases, leaving 11 bases between the germline ends. CDR3 length: 11 amino acids. Germline values: CDR1 MNHEY, CDR2 SVGAGI. In DNA form, the CDR3 reads TGTGCCAGCGGCACGGGTGCCGAGCAGTACTTC. This gives the protein CASGTGAEQYF.

The chain joins TRBV4-1 to TRBJ2-3; 10 nucleotides align to TRBD2. The CDR3 covers 19 residues. Germline V gene data show CDR1 as MGHRA and CDR2 as YSYEKL. J was trimmed by 4 bases and V by 4 bases; bases with no gene match: 17. This CDR3 is CASSRTPGAGGPTADTQYF. The CDR3 nucleotides are TGCGCCAGCAGCCGAACCCCGGGAGCGGGGGGGCCGACCGCAGATACGCAGTATTTT.

The J gene is TRBJ2-6, the V gene TRBV28; D is possibly TRBD2 (5 bases). The V end lost 8 bases, the J end lost 0 bases, and 17 bases lay between the germline ends. CDR3 length equals 17 residues. In germline, CDR1 is MDHEN, CDR2 SYDVKM. The DNA for the CDR3 is TGTGCCAGCGGGCTAGCCTCTTCGAGCTCTGGGGCCAACGTCCTGACTTTC. Translation: CASGLASSSSGANVLTF.

This chain joins TRBV18 and TRBJ1-2; TRBD1 aligns across 9 bases. V was clipped by 2 bases and J by 3 bases; unmatched bases: 13. This CDR3 is 18 amino acids long. Germline V lookup: CDR1 KGHSH, CDR2 LQKENI. CDR3 sequence (DNA): TGTGCCAGCTCACCAACGAGGGACAGGGCGGCTTTGGACTATGGCTACACCTTC. Protein: CASSPTRDRAALDYGYTF.

This rearrangement joins TRBV11-2 to TRBJ1-2; weak D call: TRBD1 (5 bases). V lost 4 bases, J lost 1 base, and 16 bases lay in between. CDR1 is SGHAT, CDR2 FQNNGV, per germline. This CDR3 is 16 amino acids long. CDR3 DNA: TGTGCCAGCAGCTCACCACTACGGGGGAGTAACTATGGCTACACCTTC. Residues: CASSSPLRGSNYGYTF.

The chain uses TRBV11-3 and TRBJ2-2; 13 bases map to TRBD2. CDR1 and CDR2 from the germline V gene are SGHNT and YENEEA. The CDR3 extends over 17 amino acids. Trimming cost V 5 bases and J 2 bases; bases outside gene matches: 5. CDR3 protein: CASSQGLAGLNTGELFF. CDR3 DNA sequence: TGTGCCAGCAGCCAGGGACTAGCGGGGCTTAACACCGGGGAGCTGTTTTTT.

The chain employs TRBV11-2 and TRBJ1-5; maybe TRBD1 (5 bases). The V and J ends lost 1 base and 1 base respectively, with 11 bases between them. Germline loops: CDR1 SGHAT, CDR2 FQNNGV. The CDR3 has 16 amino acids. CDR3 amino acids: CASSLGAGGSNQPQHF. Written as DNA, the CDR3 is TGTGCCAGCAGCTTAGGTGCGGGGGGAAGCAATCAGCCCCAGCATTTT. Drawing the rest from reference TRBV11-2 and TRBJ1-5, the complete variable domain is EAGVAQSPRYKIIEKRQSVAFWCNPISGHATLYWYQQILGQGPKLLIQFQNNGVVDDSQLPKDRFSAERLKGVDSTLKIQPAKLEDSAVYLCASSLGAGGSNQPQHFGDGTRLSIL.

The chain couples TRBV29-1 to TRBJ2-3; D may be TRBD2 (5 bases). Trimming removed 1 base at V and 10 bases at J, with 18 bases between. Germline V gene lookup returns CDR1 SQVTM and CDR2 ANQGSEA. The CDR3 runs 14 residues. The CDR3 loop is CSVEVRAVRVAQYF. The CDR3 DNA is TGCAGCGTTGAAGTGCGGGCGGTGAGGGTGGCGCAGTATTTT.

The chain has TRBV19 and TRBJ1-5; D remains ambiguous. The germline V gene has CDR1 LNHDA and CDR2 SQIVND (reference sequence). The CDR3 is 15 amino acids. Trimming pared 7 bases from V and 2 bases from J, leaving 15 bases between. The CDR3 protein is CASTIPSGGNQPQHF. CDR3 DNA sequence: TGTGCCAGTACGATCCCGAGCGGCGGCAATCAGCCCCAGCATTTT. The full variable domain, with the rest looked up from reference TRBV19 and TRBJ1-5, is DGGITQSPKYLFRKEGQNVTLSCEQNLNHDAMYWYRQDPGQGLRLIYYSQIVNDFQKGDIAEGYSVSREKKESFPLTVTSAQKNPTAFYLCASTIPSGGNQPQHFGDGTRLSIL.

The chain employs TRBV6-6 and TRBJ1-3; 8 bases map to TRBD1. Unmatched junction bases numbered 6, after V lost 5 bases and J lost 0 bases. Germline V gene data show CDR1 as MNHNY and CDR2 as SVGAGI (reference sequence). The length of the CDR3 is 16 residues. The CDR3, as DNA: TGTGCCAGCAGTCCTGACAGGGGCCTCTCTGGAAACACCATATATTTT. Translated, it gives CASSPDRGLSGNTIYF.

The rearrangement joins TRBV6-6 to TRBJ1-2; 10 nucleotides align to TRBD1. There are 14 residues in the CDR3. Germline loops: CDR1 MNHNY, CDR2 SVGAGI (reference sequence). The V and J ends lost 6 bases and 6 bases, in that order; junction bases with no gene match: 7. DNA for the CDR3: TGTGCCAGCAGCGCGGGGACAGGGGTTAATGGCTACACCTTC. Translating gives CASSAGTGVNGYTF.

The V and J genes are TRBV5-1 and TRBJ2-7, with 9 bases lining up with TRBD2. Germline V gene sequence: CDR1 SGHRS, CDR2 YFSETQ. CDR3 length equals 14 residues. After removal of 4 bases from V and 3 bases from J, the junction contained 5 bases not matched to a gene. The CDR3 DNA sequence: TGCGCCAGCAGCCCGGGACTAGCCTTCTACGAGCAGTACTTC. Its translation: CASSPGLAFYEQYF.

The chain is built from TRBV13 and TRBJ1-1; maybe TRBD1 (6 bases). Germline values: CDR1 PRHDT, CDR2 FYEKMQ (reference sequence). The CDR3 is 13 amino acids. Trimming left V 7 bases short and J 8 bases short, with 17 bases between. The CDR3: CASTFGQGTEAFF. In DNA form, the CDR3 reads TGTGCCAGCACTTTTGGGCAGGGGACGGAAGCTTTCTTT.

The V and J genes are TRBV28 and TRBJ1-2; no firm D call. V was shortened by 7 bases and J by 3 bases, with 12 bases between the two germline ends. The germline V gene has CDR1 MDHEN and CDR2 SYDVKM. The CDR3 extends over 13 amino acids. The CDR3 region is CASISVYDYGYTF. The CDR3 DNA follows: TGTGCCAGCATCAGTGTGTATGACTATGGCTACACCTTC.

This chain links TRBV6-1 with TRBJ2-5, with a possible D match to TRBD2 (6 bases). Per the germline V gene, CDR1 is MNHNS and CDR2 is SASEGT. This CDR3 contains 14 residues. The germline V and J ends were trimmed by 6 bases and 1 base, with 12 bases remaining between them. The DNA of the CDR3 is TGTGCCAGCAGGCCCCGGGACTCCCAAGAGACCCAGTACTTC. Protein: CASRPRDSQETQYF.

The V gene is TRBV5-1, the J gene TRBJ2-1; a weak D match, TRBD1 (5 bases). This CDR3 comprises 13 residues. Germline assignment: CDR1 SGHRS and CDR2 YFSETQ. V lost 4 bases and J lost 3, with 8 bases in between. The CDR3 spells CASSVDSYNEQFF. The CDR3 DNA is TGCGCCAGCAGCGTCGACAGCTACAATGAGCAGTTCTTC.

This chain connects TRBV5-1 to TRBJ2-7, with 10 bases fitting TRBD1. Losses at the gene ends were 0 bases for V and 6 bases for J; bases not matched to a gene: 9. The CDR3 spans 16 residues. From germline, CDR1 is SGHRS and CDR2 YFSETQ. CDR3 in amino acids: CASSLVSTGGRVEQYF. CDR3 sequence (DNA): TGCGCCAGCAGCTTGGTCTCGACAGGGGGCCGAGTCGAGCAGTACTTC.

The rearrangement links TRBV19 to TRBJ1-4; D gene uncertain. The CDR3 extends over 15 amino acids. Germline V gives CDR1 LNHDA, CDR2 SQIVND (reference sequence). Trimming took 1 base from V and 8 from J, leaving 14 bases between them. CDR3 amino acids: CASSIVGGPQEKLFF. In DNA form, the CDR3 reads TGTGCCAGTAGTATAGTCGGAGGGCCACAGGAAAAACTGTTTTTT.

The chain has TRBV28 and TRBJ1-5; weak D call: TRBD1 (5 bases). V was cut by 3 bases and J by 0 bases, with 12 bases left in between. This CDR3 is 16 amino acids long. Looked up from germline, CDR1 is MDHEN and CDR2 is SYDVKM. CDR3 loop: CASSFVGGYSNQPQHF. The CDR3 DNA reads TGTGCCAGCAGTTTTGTGGGGGGGTATAGCAATCAGCCCCAGCATTTT.

This clone was seen a few times. CDR3 residues: CASSFGGLSQHF. The CDR3, as DNA: TGTGCCAGCAGCTTCGGCGGTCTCTCCCAGCATTTT. The V call is TRBV7-2, the J call TRBJ1-5; unclear D gene. There are 12 residues in the CDR3. V was shortened by 3 bases and J by 11 bases, with 11 bases between the two germline ends. Looked up from germline, CDR1 is SGHTA and CDR2 is FQGNSA.

This rearrangement joins TRBV7-2 to TRBJ1-3; D gene unclear. V lost 5 bases to trimming and J lost 2 bases, with 13 bases between them. The CDR3 sequence is 15 residues long. CDR1 SGHTA and CDR2 FQGNSA come from the germline V gene. CDR3 in DNA: TGTGCCAGCAGCGTCAGAGGGAATCCTGGAAACACCATATATTTT. This codes for CASSVRGNPGNTIYF.

The chain uses TRBV5-4 and TRBJ2-3; 11 bases align to TRBD2. Germline CDR1 SGHNT, CDR2 YYREEE (reference sequence). J lost 6 bases, V lost 1 base, and 4 bases had no gene match. CDR3 size: 15 residues. The chain's CDR3 is CASSLYTSGGDTQYF. As DNA, the CDR3 is TGTGCCAGCAGCTTGTACACTAGCGGGGGTGATACGCAGTATTTT.

The V call is TRBV19, the J call TRBJ1-2; 7 bases fit TRBD1. The CDR3 is 15 amino acids. Germline trimming cut 4 bases from V and 6 bases from J; bases unmatched to any gene: 11. CDR1 and CDR2 (germline): LNHDA, SQIVND (reference sequence). The CDR3 DNA sequence: TGTGCCAGTAGTAGCGCTCCGAGACAGGGCCATGGCTACACCTTC. Amino acids: CASSSAPRQGHGYTF.

The chain uses TRBV28 and TRBJ1-5, with a tentative D call TRBD1 (5 bases). From germline, CDR1 is MDHEN and CDR2 SYDVKM. Trimming shortened V by 2 bases and J by 6 bases, and 14 bases separated the two germline ends. The CDR3 has 15 residues. CDR3 DNA sequence: TGTGCCAGCAGTTTAAAAGGGGAAAGGTTTCAGCCCCAGCATTTT. Encoded protein: CASSLKGERFQPQHF. Looking up the rest from reference TRBV28 and TRBJ1-5 gives the full variable domain: DVKVTQSSRYLVKRTGEKVFLECVQDMDHENMFWYRQDPGLGLRLIYFSYDVKMKEKGDIPEGYSVSREKKERFSLILESASTNQTSMYLCASSLKGERFQPQHFGDGTRLSIL.

This chain joins TRBV5-8 and TRBJ1-2, with 7 positions matching TRBD1. CDR1 and CDR2 from the germline V gene are SGHTS and YDEGEE. Unmatched junction bases numbered 4, after V lost 4 bases and J lost 4 bases. The CDR3 covers 13 residues. CDR3 sequence: CASSLTGSYGYTF. CDR3 nucleotide sequence: TGTGCCAGCAGCCTGACAGGGAGCTATGGCTACACCTTC.

For this clone: Other nucleotide sequences from this sample produce the same CDR3. This chain links TRBV7-9 with TRBJ2-3, with 7 bases fitting TRBD2. The V gene end was trimmed by 3 bases and the J gene end by 0 bases; junction bases not matched to a gene: 3. The CDR3 is made up of 15 amino acids. CDR1 SEHNR and CDR2 FQNEAQ come from the germline V gene (reference sequence). The CDR3 nucleotides read TGTGCCAGCAGCTTCTTGGGGGGGAGCACAGATACGCAGTATTTT. This gives the protein CASSFLGGSTDTQYF.

The gene calls are TRBV27 and TRBJ2-3; TRBD1 aligns across 9 bases. The CDR3 contains 17 residues. The germline gives CDR1 MNHEY, CDR2 SMNVEV (reference sequence). The ends lost 6 bases at V and 3 bases at J; junction bases unmatched: 13. For the CDR3, the DNA is TGTGCCAGCAGCCTAACCAGAGGGACAGGGTGGACAGATACGCAGTATTTT. It codes for CASSLTRGTGWTDTQYF.